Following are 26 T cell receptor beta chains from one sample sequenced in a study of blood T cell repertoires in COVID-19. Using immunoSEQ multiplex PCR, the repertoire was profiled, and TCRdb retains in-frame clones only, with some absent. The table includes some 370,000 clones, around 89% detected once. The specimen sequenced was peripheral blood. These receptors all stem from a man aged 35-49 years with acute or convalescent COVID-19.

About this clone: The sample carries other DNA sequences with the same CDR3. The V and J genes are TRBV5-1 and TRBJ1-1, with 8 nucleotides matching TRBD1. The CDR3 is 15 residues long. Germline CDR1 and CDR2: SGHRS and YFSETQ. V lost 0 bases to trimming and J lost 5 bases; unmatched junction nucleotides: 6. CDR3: CASSLGGQGGTEAFF. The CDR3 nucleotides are TGCGCCAGCAGCTTGGGCGGACAGGGAGGAACTGAAGCTTTCTTT. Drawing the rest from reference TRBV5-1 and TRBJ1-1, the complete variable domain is KAGVTQTPRYLIKTRGQQVTLSCSPISGHRSVSWYQQTPGQGLQFLFEYFSETQRNKGNFPGRFSGRQFSNSRSEMNVSTLELGDSALYLCASSLGGQGGTEAFFGQGTRLTVV.

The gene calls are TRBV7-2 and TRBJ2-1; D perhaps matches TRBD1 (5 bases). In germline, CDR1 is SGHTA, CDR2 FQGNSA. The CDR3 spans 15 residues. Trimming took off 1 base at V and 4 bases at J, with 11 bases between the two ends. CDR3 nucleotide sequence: TGTGCCAGCAGCTTAGTTCCCCAGGGTTACAATGAGCAGTTCTTC. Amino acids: CASSLVPQGYNEQFF.

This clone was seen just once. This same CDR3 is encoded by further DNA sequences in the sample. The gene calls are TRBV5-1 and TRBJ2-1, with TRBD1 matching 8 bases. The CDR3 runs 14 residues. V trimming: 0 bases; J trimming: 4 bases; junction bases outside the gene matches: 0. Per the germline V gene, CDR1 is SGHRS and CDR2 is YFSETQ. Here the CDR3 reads CASSLGTGYNEQFF. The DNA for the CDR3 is TGCGCCAGCAGCTTGGGGACAGGGTACAATGAGCAGTTCTTC.

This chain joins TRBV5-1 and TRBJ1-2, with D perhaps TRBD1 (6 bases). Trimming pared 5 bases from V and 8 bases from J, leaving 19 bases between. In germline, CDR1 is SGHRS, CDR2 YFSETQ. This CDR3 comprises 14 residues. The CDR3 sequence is CASRNLTGLGGYTF. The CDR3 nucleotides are TGCGCCAGCAGAAACCTGACAGGTCTCGGGGGCTACACCTTC. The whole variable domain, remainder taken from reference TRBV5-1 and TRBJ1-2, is KAGVTQTPRYLIKTRGQQVTLSCSPISGHRSVSWYQQTPGQGLQFLFEYFSETQRNKGNFPGRFSGRQFSNSRSEMNVSTLELGDSALYLCASRNLTGLGGYTFGSGTRLTVV.

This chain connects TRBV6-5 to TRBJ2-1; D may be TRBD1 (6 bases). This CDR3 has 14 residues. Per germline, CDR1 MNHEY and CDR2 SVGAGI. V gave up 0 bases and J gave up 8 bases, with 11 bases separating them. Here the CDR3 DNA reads TGTGCCAGCAGTTACTCCCGGGACATCGATGAGCAGTTCTTC. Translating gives CASSYSRDIDEQFF.

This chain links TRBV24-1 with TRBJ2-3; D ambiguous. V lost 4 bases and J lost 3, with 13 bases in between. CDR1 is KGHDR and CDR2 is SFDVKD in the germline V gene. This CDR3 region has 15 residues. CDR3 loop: CATSDTLLMTDTQYF. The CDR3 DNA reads TGTGCCACCAGTGACACGCTCCTAATGACAGATACGCAGTATTTT.

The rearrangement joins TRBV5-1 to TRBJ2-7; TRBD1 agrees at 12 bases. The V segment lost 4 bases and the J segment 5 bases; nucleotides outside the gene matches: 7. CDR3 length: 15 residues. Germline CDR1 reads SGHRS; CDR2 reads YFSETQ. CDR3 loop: CASSIGTGGSDEQYF. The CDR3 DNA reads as TGCGCCAGCAGCATAGGGACAGGGGGCTCGGACGAGCAGTACTTC.

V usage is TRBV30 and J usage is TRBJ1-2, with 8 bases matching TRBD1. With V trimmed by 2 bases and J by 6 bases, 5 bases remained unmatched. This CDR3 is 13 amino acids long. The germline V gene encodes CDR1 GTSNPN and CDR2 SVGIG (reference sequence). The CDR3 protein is CAWSKGQENGYTF. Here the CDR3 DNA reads TGTGCCTGGAGTAAGGGACAGGAGAATGGCTACACCTTC.

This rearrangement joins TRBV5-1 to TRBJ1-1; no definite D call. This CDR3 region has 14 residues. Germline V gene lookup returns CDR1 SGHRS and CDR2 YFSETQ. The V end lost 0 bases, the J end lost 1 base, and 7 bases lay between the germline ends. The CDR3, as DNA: TGCGCCAGCAGCTTGGTACAGAAGAACACTGAAGCTTTCTTT. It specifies CASSLVQKNTEAFF. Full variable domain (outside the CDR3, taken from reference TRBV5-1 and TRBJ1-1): KAGVTQTPRYLIKTRGQQVTLSCSPISGHRSVSWYQQTPGQGLQFLFEYFSETQRNKGNFPGRFSGRQFSNSRSEMNVSTLELGDSALYLCASSLVQKNTEAFFGQGTRLTVV.

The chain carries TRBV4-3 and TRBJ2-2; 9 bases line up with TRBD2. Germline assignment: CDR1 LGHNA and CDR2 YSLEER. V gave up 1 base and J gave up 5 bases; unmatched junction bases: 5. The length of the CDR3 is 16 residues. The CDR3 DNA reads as TGCGCCAGCAGCCAAGGCGGCGGGGGGGGGACCGGGGAGCTGTTTTTT. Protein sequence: CASSQGGGGGTGELFF.

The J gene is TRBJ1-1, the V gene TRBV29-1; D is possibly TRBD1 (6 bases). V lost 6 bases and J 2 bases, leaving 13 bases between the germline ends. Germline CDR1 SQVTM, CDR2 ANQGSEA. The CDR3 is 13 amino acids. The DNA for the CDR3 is TGCAGCGTCCAGGGGCCAAATAACACTGAAGCTTTCTTT. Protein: CSVQGPNNTEAFF.

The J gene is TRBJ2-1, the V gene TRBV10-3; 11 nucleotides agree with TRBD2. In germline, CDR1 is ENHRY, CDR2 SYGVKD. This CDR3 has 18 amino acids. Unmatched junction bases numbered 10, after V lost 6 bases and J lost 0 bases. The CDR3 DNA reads TGTGCCATCAGCATCAGAGGGACTAGCGGAGACTCCTACAATGAGCAGTTCTTC. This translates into CAISIRGTSGDSYNEQFF.

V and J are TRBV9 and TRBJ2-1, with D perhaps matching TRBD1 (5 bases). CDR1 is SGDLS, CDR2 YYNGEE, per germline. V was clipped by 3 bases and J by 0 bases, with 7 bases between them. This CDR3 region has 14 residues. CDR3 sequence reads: CASSETASYNEQFF. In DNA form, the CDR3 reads TGTGCCAGCAGCGAGACAGCCTCCTACAATGAGCAGTTCTTC.

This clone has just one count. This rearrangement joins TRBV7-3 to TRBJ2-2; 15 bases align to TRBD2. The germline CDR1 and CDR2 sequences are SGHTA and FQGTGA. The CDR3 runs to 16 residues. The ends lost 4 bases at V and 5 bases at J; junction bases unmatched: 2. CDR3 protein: CASSSGLAGGTGELFF. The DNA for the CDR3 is TGTGCCAGCAGCTCGGGACTAGCGGGAGGAACCGGGGAGCTGTTTTTT.

CDR3 nucleotides: TGTGCCAGCAGCCCCCCTGGGGGACTTGCGAACACCGGGGAGCTGTTTTTT. It yields the protein CASSPPGGLANTGELFF. The rearrangement joins TRBV3-1 (or the pseudogene TRBV3-2) to TRBJ2-2; a possible D gene is TRBD2 (6 bases). V dropped 4 bases and J dropped 0 bases, with 15 bases sitting between them. Germline V gene sequence: CDR1 LGHDT, CDR2 YNNKEL (reference sequence). CDR3 length: 17 residues.

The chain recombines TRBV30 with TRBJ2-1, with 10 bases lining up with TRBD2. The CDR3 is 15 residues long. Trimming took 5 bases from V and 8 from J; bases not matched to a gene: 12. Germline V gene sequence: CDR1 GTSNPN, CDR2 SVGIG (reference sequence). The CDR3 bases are TGTGCCTGGGAGGACCCGCTAGCGGGAGTCTATGAGCAGTTCTTC. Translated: CAWEDPLAGVYEQFF.

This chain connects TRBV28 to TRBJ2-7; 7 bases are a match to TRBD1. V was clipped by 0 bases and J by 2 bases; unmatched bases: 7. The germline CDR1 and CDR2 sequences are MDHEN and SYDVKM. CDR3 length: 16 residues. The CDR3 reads CASSLWVRGRPYEQYF. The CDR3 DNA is TGTGCCAGCAGTTTATGGGTCAGGGGGAGACCCTACGAGCAGTACTTC.

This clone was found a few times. This CDR3 is CASSLDPDSSGNTIYF. In nucleotides, the CDR3 is TGCGCCAGCAGCTTGGATCCGGACAGCTCTGGAAACACCATATATTTT. The chain employs TRBV5-1 and TRBJ1-3; tentative D call: TRBD1 (6 bases). In germline, CDR1 is SGHRS, CDR2 YFSETQ. Trimming took off 0 bases at V and 0 bases at J, with 10 bases between the two ends. The CDR3 runs to 16 residues.

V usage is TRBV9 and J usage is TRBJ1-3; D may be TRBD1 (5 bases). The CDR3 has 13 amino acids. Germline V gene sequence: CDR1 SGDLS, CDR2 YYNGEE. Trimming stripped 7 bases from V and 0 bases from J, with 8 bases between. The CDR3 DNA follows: TGTGCCAGCCAGACAGACTCTGGAAACACCATATATTTT. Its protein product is CASQTDSGNTIYF. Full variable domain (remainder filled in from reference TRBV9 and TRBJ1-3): DSGVTQTPKHLITATGQRVTLRCSPRSGDLSVYWYQQSLDQGLQFLIQYYNGEERAKGNILERFSAQQFPDLHSELNLSSLELGDSALYFCASQTDSGNTIYFGEGSWLTVV.

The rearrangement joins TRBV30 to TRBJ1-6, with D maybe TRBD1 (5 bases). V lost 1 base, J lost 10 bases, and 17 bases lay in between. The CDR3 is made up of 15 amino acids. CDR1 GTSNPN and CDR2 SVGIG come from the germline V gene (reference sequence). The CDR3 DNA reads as TGTGCCTGGAGTGCCCTTCCGGGGGAGCGGTCACCCCTCCACTTT. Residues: CAWSALPGERSPLHF.

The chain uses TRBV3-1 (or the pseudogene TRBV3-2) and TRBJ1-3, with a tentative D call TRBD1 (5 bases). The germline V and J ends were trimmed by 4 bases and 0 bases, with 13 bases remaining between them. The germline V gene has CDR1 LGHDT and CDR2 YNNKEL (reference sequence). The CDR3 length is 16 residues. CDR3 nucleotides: TGTGCCAGCAGCCCTACGGGACTGCCCTCTGGAAACACCATATATTTT. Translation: CASSPTGLPSGNTIYF.

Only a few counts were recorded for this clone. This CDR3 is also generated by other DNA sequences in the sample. This chain's CDR3 is CASSLQGANTEAFF. The DNA of the CDR3 is TGTGCCAGCAGCCTCCAGGGGGCGAACACTGAAGCTTTCTTT. The chain has TRBV28 and TRBJ1-1; 8 bases line up with TRBD1. This CDR3 region has 14 residues. Losses at the gene ends were 6 bases for V and 1 base for J; bases not matched to a gene: 4. CDR1 is MDHEN and CDR2 is SYDVKM in the germline V gene.

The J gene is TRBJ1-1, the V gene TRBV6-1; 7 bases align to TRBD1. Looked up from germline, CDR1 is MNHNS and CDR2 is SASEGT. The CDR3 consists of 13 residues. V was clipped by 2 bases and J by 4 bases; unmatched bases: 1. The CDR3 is CASSESGGTEAFF. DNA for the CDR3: TGTGCCAGCAGTGAATCAGGGGGCACTGAAGCTTTCTTT.

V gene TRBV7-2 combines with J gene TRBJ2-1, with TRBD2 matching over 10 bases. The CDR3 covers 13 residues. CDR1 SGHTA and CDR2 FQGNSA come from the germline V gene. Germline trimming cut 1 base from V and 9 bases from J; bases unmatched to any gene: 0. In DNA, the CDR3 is TGTGCCAGCAGCTTAGTAGCGGGGGGTGAGCAGTTCTTC. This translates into CASSLVAGGEQFF.

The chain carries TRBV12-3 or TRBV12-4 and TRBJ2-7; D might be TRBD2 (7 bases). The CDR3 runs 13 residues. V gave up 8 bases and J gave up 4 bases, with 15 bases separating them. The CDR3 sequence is CASWVGGAYEQYF. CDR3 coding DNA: TGTGCCAGCTGGGTAGGGGGGGCATACGAGCAGTACTTC.

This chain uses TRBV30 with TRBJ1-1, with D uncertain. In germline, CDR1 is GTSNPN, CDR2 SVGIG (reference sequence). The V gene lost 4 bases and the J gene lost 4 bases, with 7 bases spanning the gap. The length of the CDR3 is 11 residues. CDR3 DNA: TGTGCCTGGACAGGATTCACTGAAGCTTTCTTT. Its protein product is CAWTGFTEAFF.